This entry is about one T cell receptor (beta chain). The entry originates in a study of T-cell memory formation after mild COVID-19. Trimming pared 6 bases from V and 1 base from J, leaving 12 bases between. The CDR3 totals 14 residues. Germline CDR1 LNHDA, CDR2 SQIVND (reference sequence). TCRdb passed the 5' RACE reads through MiXCR, listing each CDR3 protein once. This sample yields about 610,000 distinct CDR3 sequences, of which approximately 15% are seen a single time; around 7.8% belongs to the top ten. The sequenced material came from PBMCs or a T cell subset sorted from them (not recorded which). The rearrangement joins TRBV19 to TRBJ1-1; tentatively, D is TRBD1 (5 bases). The receptor's source is an adult woman who had mild COVID-19 (a few samples of this study predate the infection). Cell type and time point are not known. CDR3: CASSMGGTNTEAFF. The CDR3 DNA reads as TGTGCCAGTAGCATGGGGGGTACGAACACTGAAGCTTTCTTT.